These 27 T cell receptor beta chains were sequenced from one sample in a study of monozygotic twins with inflammatory bowel disease (dated by TCRdb to the late 2010s). The method was 5' RACE. Sequencing was performed on an Illumina HiSeq 2500. TCRdb reprocessed the reads, and each CDR3 protein sequence is entered once, without DNA. The table for this sample shows under 200,000 distinct CDR3 sequences. Of the sample, approximately 2.8% is held by the ten largest clones. Sequences were obtained from blood. Receptors originate from a human donor with ulcerative colitis or Crohn's disease, or a healthy co-twin of an affected twin (not recorded which).

J is TRBJ1-1 and V is TRBV6-2 or TRBV6-3; TCRdb returns TRBD1, unconfirmable since there is no DNA. CDR1 MNHEY and CDR2 SVGEGT come from the germline V gene. The CDR3 runs 15 residues. CDR3 amino acids: CASSYSQGAFTEAFF.

The J gene is TRBJ1-4, the V gene TRBV28; the D call of TRBD1 rests on TCRdb alone, since no DNA is present to check it. Germline V gene sequence: CDR1 MDHEN, CDR2 SYDVKM. The CDR3 is made up of 14 amino acids. The CDR3 sequence: CASSPLRTNEKLFF.

The chain uses TRBV29-1 and TRBJ2-4; TCRdb's D gene call, TRBD1, goes unchecked for lack of DNA. The CDR3 sequence is 15 residues long. Germline V gene lookup returns CDR1 SQVTM and CDR2 ANQGSEA. CDR3 residues: CSASEGWEAKNIQYF.

This chain connects TRBV10-3 to TRBJ1-6. CDR1 and CDR2 from the germline V gene are ENHRY and SYGVKD. The CDR3 has 14 residues. The CDR3 sequence: CAISASLGVSPLHF.

This chain uses TRBV4-3 with TRBJ2-2; the D call of TRBD2 rests on TCRdb alone, since no DNA is present to check it. CDR3 length: 17 amino acids. The germline V gene encodes CDR1 LGHNA and CDR2 YSLEER. The CDR3 sequence: CASSQDISGRGTGELFF.

V is TRBV2 and J is TRBJ2-7; TCRdb proposes TRBD1, but this gene call is untestable without DNA. The CDR3 has 15 residues. The germline gives CDR1 SNHLY, CDR2 FYNNEI. The CDR3 region is CASSFDRGLIYEQYF.

The chain links TRBV29-1 to TRBJ1-1; TCRdb designates TRBD1, a call that cannot be tested without DNA. In germline, CDR1 is SQVTM, CDR2 ANQGSEA. This CDR3 has 14 amino acids. The CDR3 sequence is CSVEEQGTNTEAFF.

V and J are TRBV25-1 and TRBJ1-6; the TCRdb call, TRBD1, lacks DNA for checking. This CDR3 has 14 amino acids. Per germline, CDR1 MGHDK and CDR2 SYGVNS. CDR3 residues: CASRENRGESPLHF.

The chain combines TRBV12-3 or TRBV12-4 with TRBJ2-1. The CDR3 sequence is 15 residues long. This CDR3 is CASRLRGGSYNEQFF.

This chain connects TRBV5-6 to TRBJ2-1; the TCRdb D gene call, TRBD2, has no DNA to confirm it. Germline V gives CDR1 SGHDT, CDR2 YYEEEE. CDR3 length: 17 amino acids. The CDR3 loop is CASIGSGSKASYNEQFF.

The chain links TRBV24-1 to TRBJ2-2; checking the TCRdb D call of TRBD1 is not possible without DNA. The germline CDR1 and CDR2 sequences are KGHDR and SFDVKD. This CDR3 spans 16 amino acids. The CDR3 loop reads CATSDLRGPDTGELFF.

The CDR3: CASRTSGSVYEQYF. V gene TRBV5-1 combines with J gene TRBJ2-7; as DNA is missing, the TRBD2 call by TCRdb cannot be tested. This CDR3 region has 14 residues. The germline V gene has CDR1 SGHRS and CDR2 YFSETQ.

The chain is built from TRBV10-3 and TRBJ2-7; as DNA is missing, the TRBD1 call by TCRdb cannot be tested. The germline V gene has CDR1 ENHRY and CDR2 SYGVKD. The CDR3 is 15 residues long. The CDR3 here is CAVYSDPSGVYEQYF.

The chain couples TRBV18 to TRBJ2-2. The CDR3 covers 13 residues. Germline V gene lookup returns CDR1 KGHSH and CDR2 LQKENI. This chain's CDR3 is CASSPQGTGELFF.

The V and J genes are TRBV20-1 and TRBJ2-7; TCRdb selects TRBD2, and the lack of DNA leaves this call unchecked. The CDR3 length is 13 residues. The V gene's germline CDR1 is DFQATT and CDR2 SNEGSKA (reference sequence). The CDR3: CSATQLAWREQYF.

The chain combines TRBV6-1 with TRBJ2-2; as DNA is missing, the TRBD2 call by TCRdb cannot be tested. The CDR3 extends over 14 amino acids. Per the germline V gene, CDR1 is MNHNS and CDR2 is SASEGT. This CDR3 is CASTVASGSGELFF.

The chain uses TRBV5-1 and TRBJ2-2. The CDR3 extends over 17 amino acids. Germline values: CDR1 SGHRS, CDR2 YFSETQ. Here the CDR3 reads CASSLAGPTRNTGELFF.

This chain joins TRBV11-2 and TRBJ2-7. This CDR3 is built from 15 residues. Germline values: CDR1 SGHAT, CDR2 FQNNGV. The CDR3 loop reads CASTTLQGTTYEQYF.

The chain links TRBV5-8 to TRBJ2-1. CDR1 and CDR2 from the germline V gene are SGHTS and YDEGEE. This CDR3 comprises 15 residues. The CDR3 region is CASTQLGASYNEQFF.

The V and J genes are TRBV4-3 and TRBJ1-1. Looked up from germline, CDR1 is LGHNA and CDR2 is YSLEER. This CDR3 has 13 residues. Here the CDR3 reads CASSRYENTEAFF.

The CDR3 here is CASRSSGEETQYF. This sequence joins TRBV5-5 and TRBJ2-5; no DNA is available, so the TRBD2 call from TCRdb remains unchecked. The CDR3 totals 13 residues. Germline assignment: CDR1 SGHKS and CDR2 YYEKEE (reference sequence).

The chain employs TRBV30 and TRBJ1-5; as DNA is missing, the TRBD1 call by TCRdb cannot be tested. CDR3 length equals 13 residues. Germline V gives CDR1 GTSNPN, CDR2 SVGIG (reference sequence). This CDR3 reads CAWGHGRNQPQHF.

CDR3 residues: CASSRRGRESTGELFF. The chain employs TRBV9 and TRBJ2-2; TCRdb indicates TRBD2, and absent DNA this call remains unverified. The CDR3 sequence is 16 residues long. The V gene's germline CDR1 is SGDLS and CDR2 YYNGEE.

The chain combines TRBV18 with TRBJ1-6; TCRdb's D call, TRBD1, is unchecked because there is no DNA. This CDR3 has 13 amino acids. CDR1 and CDR2 (germline): KGHSH, LQKENI. Here the CDR3 reads CASSGTDNSPLHF.

J is TRBJ2-3 and V is TRBV6-1; the TCRdb call, TRBD2, lacks DNA for checking. The CDR3 length is 14 residues. Germline loops: CDR1 MNHNS, CDR2 SASEGT. CDR3 loop: CASRRLAGADTQYF.

The chain couples TRBV3-1 to TRBJ1-1; checking the TCRdb D call of TRBD1 is not possible without DNA. The germline CDR1 and CDR2 sequences are LGHDT and YNNKEL (reference sequence). The CDR3 covers 16 residues. The CDR3 is CASSQVGTRMNTEAFF. The variable domain in full, completed from reference TRBV3-1 and TRBJ1-1, reads DTAVSQTPKYLVTQMGNDKSIKCEQNLGHDTMYWYKQDSKKFLKIMFSYNNKELIINETVPNRFSPKSPDKAHLNLHINSLELGDSAVYFCASSQVGTRMNTEAFFGQGTRLTVV.

The V gene is TRBV20-1, the J gene TRBJ2-1; checking the TCRdb D call of TRBD2 is not possible without DNA. The CDR3 contains 20 residues. The germline CDR1 and CDR2 sequences are DFQATT and SNEGSKA (reference sequence). CDR3 in amino acids: CSASPTDSGHPTPAYNEQFF.